These 25 T cell receptor beta chains were all obtained from the same sample, sequenced in a study of spatial heterogeneity in lung cancer. MiXCR was run by TCRdb on the 5' RACE reads, yielding one entry per CDR3 protein. Among approximately 52,000 distinct CDR3 sequences listed, approximately 7% were seen once. Time point noted: sample taken at primary tumor resection. Unsorted whole RNA of tumor, nontumor lung or frozen PBMC was sequenced. This specimen was PBMCs, taken at surgery. These receptors were collected from a female donor with early-stage non-small cell lung cancer.

This clonotype was detected ten times or more. This chain connects TRBV7-2 to TRBJ2-7; D possibly corresponds to TRBD1 (6 bases). Trimming shortened V by 3 bases and J by 5 bases, and 14 bases separated the two germline ends. The CDR3 covers 14 residues. CDR1 SGHTA and CDR2 FQGNSA come from the germline V gene. The CDR3 region is CASSFSAGTHEQYF. The CDR3 DNA reads TGTGCCAGCAGCTTTAGTGCTGGGACACACGAGCAGTACTTC.

The chain is built from TRBV20-1 and TRBJ2-5; 9 positions match TRBD2. Germline loops: CDR1 DFQATT, CDR2 SNEGSKA (reference sequence). V trimming: 4 bases; J trimming: 6 bases; junction bases outside the gene matches: 6. The CDR3 extends over 13 amino acids. CDR3 in amino acids: CSAMRGGPKTQYF. CDR3 nucleotide sequence: TGCAGTGCTATGCGGGGGGGCCCAAAGACCCAGTACTTC.

The table lists this clonotype with many counts. This chain links TRBV20-1 with TRBJ1-4; no definite D call. Germline assignment: CDR1 DFQATT and CDR2 SNEGSKA (reference sequence). CDR3 size: 12 residues. The germline V and J ends were trimmed by 0 bases and 8 bases, with 7 bases remaining between them. CDR3 sequence: CSARDYPEKLFF. In nucleotides, the CDR3 is TGCAGTGCTAGAGATTACCCGGAAAAACTGTTTTTT.

In its sample, this clonotype was seen many times. The V and J genes are TRBV18 and TRBJ2-3; TRBD2 aligns across 12 bases. The CDR3 totals 16 residues. Per the germline V gene, CDR1 is KGHSH and CDR2 is LQKENI. V dropped 3 bases and J dropped 2; count of bases not matched to a gene: 3. CDR3 loop: CASSPWTSGATDTQYF. Here the CDR3 DNA reads TGTGCCAGCTCACCGTGGACTAGCGGGGCCACAGATACGCAGTATTTT.

CDR3 in amino acids: CASSYSPGWVGEQYF. DNA for the CDR3: TGTGCCAGCAGTTACTCGCCAGGGTGGGTCGGCGAGCAGTACTTC. V usage is TRBV6-5 and J usage is TRBJ2-7, with D perhaps TRBD1 (5 bases). This CDR3 has 15 residues. From germline, CDR1 is MNHEY and CDR2 SVGAGI. V was shortened by 0 bases and J by 6 bases, with 15 bases between the two germline ends.

This clonotype was seen only a few times. This chain uses TRBV20-1 with TRBJ2-3, with 7 bases matching TRBD2. The germline gives CDR1 DFQATT, CDR2 SNEGSKA (reference sequence). Germline trimming cut 1 base from V and 2 bases from J; bases unmatched to any gene: 9. There are 16 residues in the CDR3. The CDR3 coding sequence is TGCAGTGCTAGAGGGGCCCCGGGGGGTCTCACAGATACGCAGTATTTT. This translates into CSARGAPGGLTDTQYF.

This clonotype was detected ten times or more. V usage is TRBV28 and J usage is TRBJ2-3, with 9 bases that match TRBD2. CDR1 MDHEN and CDR2 SYDVKM come from the germline V gene. This CDR3 has 16 residues. V dropped 2 bases and J dropped 2; count of bases not matched to a gene: 5. The CDR3 here is CASSLVAGGSTDTQYF. The DNA of the CDR3 is TGTGCCAGCAGTTTAGTCGCGGGGGGGTCCACAGATACGCAGTATTTT.

The table lists this clonotype with many counts. This sequence joins TRBV5-1 and TRBJ2-5, with a tentative D call TRBD2 (6 bases). CDR1 and CDR2 from the germline V gene are SGHRS and YFSETQ. Trimming removed 6 bases at V and 5 bases at J, with 17 bases between. There are 14 residues in the CDR3. The CDR3 bases are TGCGCCAGCAAAGGGAACAAAGGGAGGGAGACCCAGTACTTC. It translates to CASKGNKGRETQYF. Variable domain in full (rest from reference TRBV5-1 and TRBJ2-5): KAGVTQTPRYLIKTRGQQVTLSCSPISGHRSVSWYQQTPGQGLQFLFEYFSETQRNKGNFPGRFSGRQFSNSRSEMNVSTLELGDSALYLCASKGNKGRETQYFGPGTRLLVL.

At least ten counts were recorded for this clonotype. The V call is TRBV7-7, the J call TRBJ2-1; 8 positions match TRBD2. The V gene end was trimmed by 5 bases and the J gene end by 5 bases; junction bases not matched to a gene: 11. CDR1 is SSHAT, CDR2 FNYEAQ, per germline (reference sequence). This CDR3 is 16 amino acids long. CDR3 sequence reads: CASSLVGGSGDNEQFF. DNA for the CDR3: TGTGCCAGCAGCCTAGTCGGGGGTAGCGGGGACAATGAGCAGTTCTTC.

In the case of this clonotype: A much larger clone lies one base from this, so it may be a read error. This chain links TRBV5-4 with TRBJ2-1; D gene uncertain. Germline V gives CDR1 SGHNT, CDR2 YYREEE (reference sequence). The CDR3 has 15 residues. Written as DNA, the CDR3 is TGTGCCAGCAGCCCGGACGGAATCTCCTACAATGAGCGGTTCTTC. This gives the protein CASSPDGISYNERFF.

This clonotype was seen ten or more times. The chain links TRBV9 to TRBJ2-3, with D tentatively TRBD2 (5 bases). In germline, CDR1 is SGDLS, CDR2 YYNGEE. CDR3 length equals 16 residues. Trimming cost V 0 bases and J 0 bases, with 11 bases left between them. CDR3 loop: CASSVGIAISTDTQYF. DNA for the CDR3: TGTGCCAGCAGCGTAGGGATAGCGATCAGCACAGATACGCAGTATTTT.

This clonotype has a handful of counts. The V call is TRBV7-9, the J call TRBJ2-3; a possible D gene is TRBD1 (6 bases). This CDR3 has 15 amino acids. V was trimmed by 4 bases and J by 0 bases, leaving 11 bases between them. Germline V gene data show CDR1 as SEHNR and CDR2 as FQNEAQ (reference sequence). CDR3 bases: TGTGCCAGCAGCTCGACAGGAAAAAGCACAGATACGCAGTATTTT. Its translation is CASSSTGKSTDTQYF.

This sequence joins TRBV15 and TRBJ1-2, with D possibly TRBD1 on 5 matching bases. The CDR3 has 16 residues. Trimming shortened V by 1 base and J by 4 bases, and 16 bases separated the two germline ends. The germline CDR1 and CDR2 sequences are LNHNV and YYDKDF (reference sequence). CDR3 DNA sequence: TGTGCCACCAGCAGAGTTAGACAGCTGACTGGCTATGGCTACACCTTC. It is translated as CATSRVRQLTGYGYTF. The full variable domain, in which reference TRBV15 and TRBJ1-2 provide the parts outside the CDR3, is DAMVIQNPRYQVTQFGKPVTLSCSQTLNHNVMYWYQQKSSQAPKLLFHYYDKDFNNEADTPDNFQSRRPNTSFCFLDIRSPGLGDTAMYLCATSRVRQLTGYGYTFGSGTRLTVV.

This clonotype was found many times. The chain carries TRBV6-5 and TRBJ2-7; D is unclear. Trimming took off 6 bases at V and 2 bases at J, with 11 bases between the two ends. The CDR3 extends over 13 amino acids. Germline assignment: CDR1 MNHEY and CDR2 SVGAGI. This chain's CDR3 is CASRGDPTYEQYF. In DNA form, the CDR3 reads TGTGCCAGCAGGGGCGATCCTACCTACGAGCAGTACTTC.

This clonotype was seen many times. The CDR3 region is CATSDAQGGDTQYF. In nucleotides, the CDR3 is TGTGCCACCAGTGATGCCCAGGGAGGTGATACGCAGTATTTT. J is TRBJ2-3 and V is TRBV24-1, with D possibly matching TRBD2 (6 bases). Germline CDR1 is KGHDR and CDR2 is SFDVKD. The germline V and J ends were trimmed by 3 bases and 6 bases, with 12 bases remaining between them. The CDR3 length is 14 residues.

Many counts were recorded for this clonotype. The V and J genes are TRBV10-3 and TRBJ2-7; D is perhaps TRBD1 (5 bases). CDR3 size: 17 residues. Trimming removed 3 bases from V and 3 bases from J, with 21 bases in between. In germline, CDR1 is ENHRY, CDR2 SYGVKD. The CDR3 coding sequence is TGTGCCATCAGTGATCCCGCCCTAAGCTCCGACAGCTACGAGCAGTACTTC. Protein sequence: CAISDPALSSDSYEQYF.

This clonotype has a count of ten or more. The chain combines TRBV11-2 with TRBJ2-1; D uncertain. This CDR3 has 14 residues. The V gene lost 0 bases and the J gene lost 4 bases, with 7 bases spanning the gap. Germline CDR1 SGHAT, CDR2 FQNNGV. The CDR3 protein is CASSLDSNYNEQFF. The DNA for the CDR3 is TGTGCCAGCAGCTTAGACTCGAATTACAATGAGCAGTTCTTC.

This clonotype has a count of ten or more. DNA of the CDR3: TGTGCCAGCAGTGACGTCAGCTCCTACGAGCAGTACTTC. It translates to CASSDVSSYEQYF. The chain is built from TRBV2 and TRBJ2-7; unclear D gene. The CDR3 length is 13 residues. Germline V gene sequence: CDR1 SNHLY, CDR2 FYNNEI. Trimming left V 3 bases short and J 0 bases short, with 6 bases between. Variable domain in full (rest from reference TRBV2 and TRBJ2-7): EPEVTQTPSHQVTQMGQEVILRCVPISNHLYFYWYRQILGQKVEFLVSFYNNEISEKSEIFDDQFSVERPDGSNFTLKIRSTKLEDSAMYFCASSDVSSYEQYFGPGTRLTVT.

CDR3 DNA sequence: TGTGCCAGCAGCTTAAGCGGGGTCGAGACCCAGTACTTC. The encoded protein is CASSLSGVETQYF. V usage is TRBV7-2 and J usage is TRBJ2-5; 7 nucleotides agree with TRBD2. After removal of 2 bases from V and 5 bases from J, the junction contained 2 bases not matched to a gene. The CDR3 consists of 13 residues. The germline V gene encodes CDR1 SGHTA and CDR2 FQGNSA.

This clonotype was seen repeatedly, ten times or more. The rearrangement joins TRBV3-1 to TRBJ2-5; D is uncertain. With 4 bases removed from V and 4 bases from J, the gap between germline ends came to 7 bases. This CDR3 spans 12 amino acids. Germline values: CDR1 LGHDT, CDR2 YNNKEL (reference sequence). CDR3 loop: CASSRAGETQYF. For the CDR3, the DNA is TGTGCCAGCAGCCGCGCTGGAGAGACCCAGTACTTC.

V gene TRBV7-9 combines with J gene TRBJ1-1; TRBD1 might be the D (6 bases). Germline V CDR1 and CDR2: SEHNR, FQNEAQ (reference sequence). V lost 0 bases, J lost 7 bases, and 12 bases lay in between. The CDR3 is 14 amino acids. This CDR3 is CASSLAGGRIEAFF. The CDR3 DNA follows: TGTGCCAGCAGCTTAGCAGGGGGGAGGATTGAAGCTTTCTTT.

Ten or more counts support this clonotype. The V and J genes are TRBV7-2 and TRBJ1-2; D call uncertain. Germline V gives CDR1 SGHTA, CDR2 FQGNSA. The CDR3 runs to 15 residues. The ends were cut back, 2 bases at V and 2 bases at J, with 12 bases in the middle. CDR3 sequence (DNA): TGTGCCAGCAGCTTAAGCGTACAGAGAAACTATGGCTACACCTTC. Its protein is CASSLSVQRNYGYTF.

V and J are TRBV7-9 and TRBJ1-2, with TRBD1 matching over 9 bases. After removal of 2 bases from V and 6 bases from J, the junction contained 10 bases not matched to a gene. The CDR3 covers 16 residues. Germline V gives CDR1 SEHNR, CDR2 FQNEAQ (reference sequence). CDR3 amino acids: CASSLSLPDRGDGYTF. DNA for the CDR3: TGTGCCAGCAGCTTATCCCTCCCGGACAGGGGAGATGGCTACACCTTC.

This clonotype was seen a few times. The chain carries TRBV4-1 and TRBJ1-3, with 7 bases matching TRBD1. Trimming at V came to 8 bases and at J to 0 bases, leaving 7 bases not matched to a gene. Germline V gene data show CDR1 as MGHRA and CDR2 as YSYEKL. The CDR3 totals 15 residues. The DNA for the CDR3 is TGCGCCAGCGGGCAGGGGGAACTCTCTGGAAACACCATATATTTT. This codes for CASGQGELSGNTIYF.

This clonotype was recorded a few times. This sequence joins TRBV6-2 or TRBV6-3 and TRBJ1-4; D remains unclear. Trimming removed 4 bases at V and 8 bases at J, with 11 bases between. The CDR3 covers 13 residues. Per the germline V gene, CDR1 is MNHEY and CDR2 is SVGEGT. The CDR3 region has the DNA TGTGCCAGCAGTTCTAGACGACCCGAAAAACTGTTTTTT. Amino acids: CASSSRRPEKLFF.